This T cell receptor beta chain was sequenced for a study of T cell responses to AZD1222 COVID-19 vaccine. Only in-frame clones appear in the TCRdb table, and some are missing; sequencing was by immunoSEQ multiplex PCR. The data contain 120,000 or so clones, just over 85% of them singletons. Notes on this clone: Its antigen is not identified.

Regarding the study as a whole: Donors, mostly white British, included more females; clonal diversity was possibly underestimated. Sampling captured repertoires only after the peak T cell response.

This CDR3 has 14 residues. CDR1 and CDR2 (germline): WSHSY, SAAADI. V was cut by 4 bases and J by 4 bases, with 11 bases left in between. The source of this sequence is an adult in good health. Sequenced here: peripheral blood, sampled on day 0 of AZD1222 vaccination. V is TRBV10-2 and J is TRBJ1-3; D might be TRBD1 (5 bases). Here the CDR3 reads CASSVGGGGNTIYF. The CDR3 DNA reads TGCGCCAGCAGTGTGGGGGGGGGAGGAAACACCATATATTTT.